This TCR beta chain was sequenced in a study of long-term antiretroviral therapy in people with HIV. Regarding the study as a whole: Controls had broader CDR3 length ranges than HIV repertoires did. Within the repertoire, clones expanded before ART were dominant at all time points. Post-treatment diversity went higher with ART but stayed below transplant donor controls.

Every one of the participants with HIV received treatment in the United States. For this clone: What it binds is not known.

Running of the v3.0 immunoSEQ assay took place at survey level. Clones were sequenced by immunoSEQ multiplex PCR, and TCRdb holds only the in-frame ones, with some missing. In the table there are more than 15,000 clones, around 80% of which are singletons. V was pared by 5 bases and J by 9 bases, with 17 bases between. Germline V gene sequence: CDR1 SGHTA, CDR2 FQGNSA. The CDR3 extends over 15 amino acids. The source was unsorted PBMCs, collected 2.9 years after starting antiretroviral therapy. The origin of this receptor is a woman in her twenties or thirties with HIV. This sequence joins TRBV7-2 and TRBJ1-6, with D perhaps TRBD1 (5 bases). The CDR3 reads CASSRDRNAISPLHF. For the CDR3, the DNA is TGTGCCAGCAGCCGGGACCGTAACGCCATTTCACCCCTCCACTTT.